The clone carrying this TCR beta chain was picked up a small number of times. Antigen unknown. TCRdb analysed the RT-PCR reads with MiXCR anew, one entry per CDR3 protein. This table holds 500,000 to 750,000 distinct CDR3 sequences, 11% to 15% found once. This sample was included in a study of response to subunit inactivated influenza vaccine. Whole-study findings and limits: Authors suggested seasonal influenza vaccinations each recruit few new T cells.

CDR1 and CDR2 from the germline V gene are MGHRA and YSYEKL. This CDR3 has 13 residues. The V gene end was trimmed by 6 bases and the J gene end by 5 bases; junction bases not matched to a gene: 2. The receptor's source is a man in his fifties who received an inactivated influenza vaccine. The sequencing here drew on PBMCs from blood, taken 11 to 12 days after vaccination. This chain connects TRBV4-1 to TRBJ2-3; 10 positions match TRBD2. The DNA of the CDR3 is TGCGCCAGCAGAGTAGCGGGAGGAGATACGCAGTATTTT. Protein product: CASRVAGGDTQYF.